Each of the 5 T cell receptor beta chains below was sequenced from the same sample in a study of shared T cell receptors in the human thymus. Some clones are missing from TCRdb's copy, which holds only in-frame ones; the method was immunoSEQ multiplex PCR. The table records 600,000 or so clones, around 87% of them present only once. These sequences were also reported in another study, on human thymus T cells.

Sequenced: thymocytes. These receptors were obtained from a boy younger than two with a congenital heart defect.

The CDR3 DNA reads TGTGCCAGCAGGAAAACGCGACAGGGTCGGAAATACAATGAGCAGTTCTTC. Translated: CASRKTRQGRKYNEQFF. The rearrangement uses TRBV2 and TRBJ2-1, with 7 bases matching TRBD1. This CDR3 comprises 17 residues. The V and J ends lost 6 bases and 4 bases, in that order; junction bases with no gene match: 15. From germline, CDR1 is SNHLY and CDR2 FYNNEI. Filled out from reference TRBV2 and TRBJ2-1, the complete variable domain reads EPEVTQTPSHQVTQMGQEVILRCVPISNHLYFYWYRQILGQKVEFLVSFYNNEISEKSEIFDDQFSVERPDGSNFTLKIRSTKLEDSAMYFCASRKTRQGRKYNEQFFGPGTRLTVL.

V gene TRBV7-9 combines with J gene TRBJ1-3; D unresolved. V lost 6 bases and J 0 bases, leaving 9 bases between the germline ends. The CDR3 contains 14 residues. Germline CDR1 is SEHNR and CDR2 is FQNEAQ (reference sequence). In DNA form, the CDR3 reads TGTGCCAGCAGTTCCAGGTCCTCTGGAAACACCATATATTTT. Translation gives CASSSRSSGNTIYF. Looking up the rest from reference TRBV7-9 and TRBJ1-3 gives the full variable domain: DTGVSQNPRHKITKRGQNVTFRCDPISEHNRLYWYRQTLGQGPEFLTYFQNEAQLEKSRLLSDRFSAERPKGSFSTLEIQRTEQGDSAMYLCASSSRSSGNTIYFGEGSWLTVV.

The chain employs TRBV9 and TRBJ1-1, with D possibly being TRBD1 (5 bases). The CDR3 loop spans 15 amino acids. CDR1 SGDLS and CDR2 YYNGEE come from the germline V gene. Trimming removed 3 bases at V and 1 base at J, with 13 bases between. CDR3: CASSGMTETNTEAFF. CDR3 DNA: TGTGCCAGCAGCGGAATGACAGAGACGAACACTGAAGCTTTCTTT.

The chain is built from TRBV7-8 and TRBJ2-6, with D possibly matching TRBD1 (5 bases). Trimming removed 1 base from V and 2 bases from J, with 6 bases in between. The V gene's germline CDR1 is SGHVS and CDR2 FQNEAQ. The CDR3 consists of 15 residues. The DNA for the CDR3 is TGTGCCAGCAGCTTAGGGGGCACTGGGGCCAACGTCCTGACTTTC. It is translated as CASSLGGTGANVLTF.

Written as DNA, the CDR3 is TGCGCCAGCAGCTTCGGTTCGAGTAGCGGACCTGAGCAGTTCTTC. Protein: CASSFGSSSGPEQFF. The chain is built from TRBV5-1 and TRBJ2-1; tentative D call: TRBD2 (6 bases). Trimming took off 2 bases at V and 9 bases at J, with 18 bases between the two ends. The germline gives CDR1 SGHRS, CDR2 YFSETQ. This CDR3 spans 15 amino acids.